The T cell receptor beta chain described here comes from a study of cytomegalovirus exposure and HLA in healthy donors. As for the study in general: Around 200 million T cells yielded 117 million unique TCR beta sequences, as an earlier analysis found. Points from the study as a whole: When a later analysis was performed, an Asian-associated ancestry cluster reportedly had fewer N-insertions than the roughly 700-donor mean.

In the PCR, 60 Vbeta and 13 Jbeta primers were used. Method: immunoSEQ multiplex PCR; TCRdb's copy keeps in-frame clones and lacks some. The repertoire holds 110,000 to 150,000 clones, with around a tenth as singletons. About this clone: The antigen remains undetermined.

Unmatched junction bases numbered 11, after V lost 1 base and J lost 5 bases. The CDR3 covers 19 residues. Germline CDR1 MNHNS, CDR2 SASEGT. The chain combines TRBV6-1 with TRBJ2-7, with 16 bases matching TRBD2. The source is a man aged 45-65 years in good health and CMV-seronegative. Sample: PBMCs. The DNA of the CDR3 is TGTGCCAGCAGTGAAGTAGGGACTAGCGGGAGGGCCGGTTCTAACGAGCAGTACTTC. Amino acid sequence: CASSEVGTSGRAGSNEQYF.